Sequencing of this T cell receptor beta chain was carried out in a study of shared clonotypes between healthy human individuals. The study's findings and limits: Naive CD4 clonotypes overlapped across several donors at roughly 5.1%.

Points on this clone: No antigen is known for it.

The CDR3 is 13 amino acids. Trimming stripped 2 bases from V and 4 bases from J, with 8 bases between. Germline assignment: CDR1 SGHTA and CDR2 FQGNSA. In the original workflow: Filtering was not the same, since immunoSEQ gave junction-only sequences without quality scores. Profiled with immunoSEQ multiplex PCR; TCRdb holds only in-frame clones, not every one. V and J calls plus clone size are reproduced from that table; the DNA served to infer D and trimming. The profile shows 2 million to 3 million clones, over 85% of them singletons. This chain connects TRBV7-2 to TRBJ2-5; D uncertain. This receptor was obtained from a man aged 18-30 years in good health. Some clones in this sample may be carry-over from other donors' samples. Sequencing was performed on naive CD4+ T cells from PBMCs. The subset denotes: CD45RA+ positively selected. The CDR3 DNA sequence: TGTGCCAGCAGCTTATCGGGTATAGAGACCCAGTACTTC. Translated: CASSLSGIETQYF.